This paragraph covers one TCR beta chain sequence. Antigen unknown. Scientists amplified the TCR beta CDR3 regions from RNA transcripts. First-round RT-PCR relied on HTBI primers, and a second-round multiplex PCR came next. TCRdb called the multiplex PCR reads again in MiXCR, with one record for every CDR3 protein. The sample includes hundreds of thousands of distinct CDR3 sequences, 20% to 25% of them seen just once. Trimming took off 0 bases at V and 4 bases at J, with 11 bases between the two ends. Per the germline V gene, CDR1 is KGHDR and CDR2 is SFDVKD. The CDR3 is 15 residues long. The sample comes from a study of Graves' ophthalmopathy and Graves' hyperthyroidism. The wider study: At initial diagnosis, peripheral blood was obtained, and this preceded any treatment.

Whole-study findings and limits: Stable hyperthyroidism and ophthalmopathy were told apart by a 13-signature model, which achieved approximately 87% sensitivity and 65% to 83% specificity.

Aged 18 to 65, the patients with hyperthyroidism had under 2 months' duration and were newly diagnosed. Other autoimmune diseases, uncontrolled infections, pregnancy and lactation each led to patient exclusion. The rearrangement links TRBV24-1 to TRBJ2-5, with D unclear. Sequencing input: peripheral blood. The sequence was collected from a woman aged 18-30 years with stable Graves' hyperthyroidism. Some clones in this sample may be carry-over from other donors' samples. Written as DNA, the CDR3 is TGTGCCACCAGTGATTTGCCGTGGAGAGGAGAGACCCAGTACTTC. Translated, it gives CATSDLPWRGETQYF.